Many counts were recorded for the clone carrying this TCR beta chain. The sample comes from a study of blood T cells in healthy people across ages. The CDR3 length is 13 residues. V shed 3 bases and J shed 5 bases, with 13 bases lying between them. Per germline, CDR1 SQVTM and CDR2 ANQGSEA. Alongside a J-beta primer mix, a sample-barcoded 5' primer served in a second PCR lasting 7 to 11 cycles. TCRdb called the 5' RACE reads again in MiXCR, with one record for every CDR3 protein. The sample contains about 930,000 distinct CDR3 sequences, roughly 29% of which appear only once. The same data also contributed to another study, on T cells of mothers and their children. That publication notes: The donor cohort consisted of three healthy Caucasian mothers and their six children. Over 9.5 million reads per mother and roughly 3 million per child were obtained.

Source material: blood. The sequence came from a woman between 40 and 50 years old in good health. The J gene is TRBJ2-5, the V gene TRBV29-1, with a possible D match to TRBD1 (6 bases). The CDR3 protein is CSVEKQGRETQYF. CDR3 nucleotides: TGCAGCGTTGAGAAACAGGGACGGGAGACCCAGTACTTC.